A single T cell receptor beta chain is shown here with its context. This receptor's antigen is unknown. Base-call qualities are not available, and no considerably larger clone is one nucleotide away. This sample is part of a study of PD-L1 blockade in urothelial cancer (dated by TCRdb to 2017 to 2019). Notes on the research overall: Every patient began therapy in 2014 and was given atezolizumab 1,200 mg intravenously every 3 weeks. The study was an exploratory multi-omic analysis of somatic, immune and clinical correlates of response to PD-L1 blockade with atezolizumab in urothelial cancer. Whole exome sequencing and RNA sequencing of pretreatment tumors were performed alongside TCR sequencing in the same patients. A median of roughly 140,000 T cells and approximately 86,000 unique TCRs was obtained from blood samples, and a median clonality of approximately 0.08 was observed. Twenty-nine patients had pretreatment blood TCR-seq, some 24 had at least one posttreatment blood collection, and some 24 had tumor TCR-seq. Eight to ten patients achieved durable clinical benefit and about 19 did not. Twenty-five of 29 patients were males with bladder-origin urothelial cancer, and about 65% of the roughly 30 reported a prior smoking history. Durable clinical benefit was defined as a progression-free survival longer than 6 months, and TCR features were additionally tested against progression-free survival and overall survival. Patients had an ECOG performance status of 0 or 1 and had received between 0 and 3 prior chemotherapy regimens. TCR sequencing covered pretreatment tumor samples and matched, serially collected peripheral blood taken before and after atezolizumab treatment. Blood samples were analyzed 3 weeks after the start of treatment (second dose) and 6 weeks after the start of treatment.

Synthetic TCR analog templates were spiked into each PCR so that absolute template abundance could be estimated from read counts. The immunoSEQ assay was used to amplify TCRbeta CDR3 regions from genomic DNA with bias-controlled V and J gene primers. Sequencing of rearranged TCRbeta segments was done at approximately 20X coverage. As for how the authors treated the data: Sequencing errors were corrected by clustering, and CDR3s were annotated against IMGT so that V, D and J genes could be assigned. Downstream analyses used only productive TCRbeta rearrangements, leaving out any out-of-frame or stop-codon sequences. Clonality was computed as one minus Shannon entropy normalized by the log of the number of unique productive sequences. Fisher's exact test with Benjamini-Hochberg correction, using a cutoff of adjusted p below 0.01, was how clones that differed between time points or between blood and tumor were identified. The clones in this table, taken by TCRdb from immuneACCESS, are in-frame only. Not every clone is retained; where verified, under half of the shortfall comes from an unresolved V gene, and the cause of the rest is unknown. V and J calls and clone size are as listed in that table; D and trimming were resolved from the DNA. The sample table holds 45,000 to 70,000 clones, of which about 85% were seen once. The top ten constitute 15% to 17% of the sample.

This specimen's time point label, per the study, means: pretreatment peripheral blood. A total of 25 to 30 patients with locally advanced or metastatic urothelial carcinoma, treated at Memorial Sloan Kettering on a trial protocol, made up the cohort. Peripheral blood mononuclear cells were collected from each patient pretreatment and during treatment, giving between 1 and 8 total time points per patient. The Qiagen DNeasy Blood extraction kit was used to purify genomic DNA from total PBMCs and tumor samples. PBMCs were collected pretreatment and during treatment, and were isolated and stored as previously described. Study-wide conclusions, independent of this receptor: Because of the small sample size (n ≈ 30) and the many exploratory analyses performed, the results are intended to be regarded as hypothesis-generating. Greater expansion of tumor-associated TCR clones in peripheral blood 3 weeks after the start of treatment was observed in patients with durable benefit (n of about 20, p = 0.022). A pretreatment peripheral blood TCR clonality below the median was linked to improved progression-free and overall survival.

Based on the germline V gene, the CDR1 and CDR2 sequences are MNHEY and SVGAGI. There are 13 amino acids in the CDR3, from cysteine to phenylalanine inclusive. Only the CDR3 DNA stays, 39 bases, in frame from base 1. Deletion took 5 bases off V and 7 bases off J, with a span of 12 bases between the germline ends. The clonotype originates from a man in his sixties or seventies with urothelial cancer. The receptor chain draws on TRBV6-5 and TRBJ1-5; the D gene identity is not certain. Specimen: PBMCs, collected around atezolizumab (anti-PD-L1) treatment. For the CDR3, the sequence is CASSPLAGQPQHF. The nucleotide sequence is TGTGCCAGCAGTCCCCTCGCCGGGCAGCCCCAGCATTTT.